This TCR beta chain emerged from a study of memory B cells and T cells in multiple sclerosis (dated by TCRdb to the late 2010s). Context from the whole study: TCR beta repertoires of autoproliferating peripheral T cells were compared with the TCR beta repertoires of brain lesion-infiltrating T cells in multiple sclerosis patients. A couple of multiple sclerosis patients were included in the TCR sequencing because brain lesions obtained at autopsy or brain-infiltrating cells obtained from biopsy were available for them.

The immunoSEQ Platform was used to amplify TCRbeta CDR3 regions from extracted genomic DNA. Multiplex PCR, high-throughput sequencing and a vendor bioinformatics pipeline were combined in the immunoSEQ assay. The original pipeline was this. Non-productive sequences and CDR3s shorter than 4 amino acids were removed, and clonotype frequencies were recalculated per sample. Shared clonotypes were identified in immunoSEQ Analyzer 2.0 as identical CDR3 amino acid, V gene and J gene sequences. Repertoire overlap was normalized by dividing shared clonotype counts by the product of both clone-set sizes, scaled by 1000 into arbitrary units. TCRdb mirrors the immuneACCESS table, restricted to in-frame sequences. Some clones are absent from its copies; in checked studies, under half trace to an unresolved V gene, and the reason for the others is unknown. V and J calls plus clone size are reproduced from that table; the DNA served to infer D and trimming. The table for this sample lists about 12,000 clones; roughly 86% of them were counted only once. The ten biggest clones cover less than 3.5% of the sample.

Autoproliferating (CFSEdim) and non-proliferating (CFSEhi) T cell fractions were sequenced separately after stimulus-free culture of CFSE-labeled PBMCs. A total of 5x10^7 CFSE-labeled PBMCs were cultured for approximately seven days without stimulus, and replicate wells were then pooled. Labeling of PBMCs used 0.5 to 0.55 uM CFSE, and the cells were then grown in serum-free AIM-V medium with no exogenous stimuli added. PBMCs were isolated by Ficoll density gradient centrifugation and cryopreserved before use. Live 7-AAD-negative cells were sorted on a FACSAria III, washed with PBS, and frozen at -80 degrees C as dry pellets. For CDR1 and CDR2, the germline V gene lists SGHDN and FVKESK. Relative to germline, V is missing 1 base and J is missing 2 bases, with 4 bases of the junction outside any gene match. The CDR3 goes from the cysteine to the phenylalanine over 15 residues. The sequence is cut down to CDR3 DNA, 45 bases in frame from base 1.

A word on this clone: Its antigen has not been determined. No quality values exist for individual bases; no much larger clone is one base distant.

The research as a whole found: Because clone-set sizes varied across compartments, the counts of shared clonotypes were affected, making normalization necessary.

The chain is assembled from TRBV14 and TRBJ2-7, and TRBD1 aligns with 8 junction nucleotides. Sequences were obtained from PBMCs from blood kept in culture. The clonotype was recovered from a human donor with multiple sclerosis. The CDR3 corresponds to CASSQVRTGTYEQYF. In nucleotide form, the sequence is TGTGCCAGCAGCCAAGTGAGGACAGGGACCTACGAGCAGTACTTC.